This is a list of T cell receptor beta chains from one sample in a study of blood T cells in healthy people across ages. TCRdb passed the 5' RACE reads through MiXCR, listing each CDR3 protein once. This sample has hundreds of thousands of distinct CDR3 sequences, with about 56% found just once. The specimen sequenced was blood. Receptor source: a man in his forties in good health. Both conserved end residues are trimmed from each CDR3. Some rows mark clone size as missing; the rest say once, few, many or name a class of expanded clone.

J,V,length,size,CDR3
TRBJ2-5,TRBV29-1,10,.,SVGEISETQY
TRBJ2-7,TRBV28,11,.,ATQVGGGYEQY
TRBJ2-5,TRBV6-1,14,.,ASSEVGGSGVETRY
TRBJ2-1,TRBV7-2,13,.,ASSLGVPRVNEQF
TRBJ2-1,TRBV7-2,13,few,ASSTGLAGYNEQF
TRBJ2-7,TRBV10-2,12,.,ASSVLIEYYEQY
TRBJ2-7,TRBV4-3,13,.,ASSQDLARRWEQY
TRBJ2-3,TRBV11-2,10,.,ASSSEGSTQY
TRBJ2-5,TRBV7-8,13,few,ASSARTSGQETQY
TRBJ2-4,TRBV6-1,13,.,ASNDRGTVKNIQY
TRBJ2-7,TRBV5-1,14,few,ASSQQTGTVKYEQY
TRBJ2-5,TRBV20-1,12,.,SARDRQGVGTQY
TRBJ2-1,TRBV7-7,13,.,ASSQTAGGRNEQF
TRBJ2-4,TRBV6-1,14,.,ASRKERRTPARIQY
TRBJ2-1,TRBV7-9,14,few,ASSLALGITYNEQF
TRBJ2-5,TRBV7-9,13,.,ASSFYRVNRETQY
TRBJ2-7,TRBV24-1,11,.,ATGAGEDYEQY
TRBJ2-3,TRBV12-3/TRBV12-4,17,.,ASSLLPGLAGERADTQY
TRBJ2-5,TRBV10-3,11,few,AISEAGVETQY
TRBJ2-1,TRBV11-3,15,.,ASSFSGGASGNNEQF
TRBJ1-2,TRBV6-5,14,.,ASSYSSPGEGYGYT
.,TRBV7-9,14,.,ASSLSSGGAVAEQY
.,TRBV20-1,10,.,SARKTTYEQY
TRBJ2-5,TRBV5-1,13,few,ASSLVMQAQETQY
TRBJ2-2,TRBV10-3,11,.,ATGTDNTGELF
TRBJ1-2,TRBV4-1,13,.,ASSQVGRRSYGYT
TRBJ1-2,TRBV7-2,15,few,ASSLDVGGTRHYGYT
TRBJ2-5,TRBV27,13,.,ASSSVTGGAETQY
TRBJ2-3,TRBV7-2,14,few,ASSARSGLSTDTQY
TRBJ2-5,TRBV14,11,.,ASSQDGGRRQY
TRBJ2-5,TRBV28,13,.,ASRLPGQGAVEQY
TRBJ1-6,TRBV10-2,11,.,ASSEDRNSPLH
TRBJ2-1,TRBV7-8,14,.,ASSSVIAGGADEQF
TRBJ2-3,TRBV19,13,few,ASKALAGDTDTQY
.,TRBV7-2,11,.,ASSRSGPYEQY
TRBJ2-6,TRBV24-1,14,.,ATSDTGSSGANVLT
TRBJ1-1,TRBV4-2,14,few,ASSQDRDRKNTEAF
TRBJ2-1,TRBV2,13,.,ASSEARASYNEQF
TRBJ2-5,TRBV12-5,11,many,ASGTPGGETQY
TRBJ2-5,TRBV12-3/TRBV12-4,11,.,ASSQMAGETQY
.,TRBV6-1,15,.,ASSDTQHRGPSGEQY
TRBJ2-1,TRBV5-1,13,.,ASSLSTVQLNEQF
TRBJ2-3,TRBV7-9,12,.,ASSHEVLPSTQY
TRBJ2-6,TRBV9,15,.,ASSVVGRGAGANVLT
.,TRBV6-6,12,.,ASNQGSNPYEQY
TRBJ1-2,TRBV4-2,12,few,ASSQDSGGYGYT
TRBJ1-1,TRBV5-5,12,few,ASSLAHMNTEAF
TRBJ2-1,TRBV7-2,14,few,ASSLGLAASYNEQF
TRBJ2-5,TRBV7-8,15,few,ASSLMGGRDYRETQY
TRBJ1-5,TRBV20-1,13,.,SAFDPGLGNQPQH
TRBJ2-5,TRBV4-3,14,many,ASSQGGLAGVETQY
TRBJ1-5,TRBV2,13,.,ASRSQGASNQPQH
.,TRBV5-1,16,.,ASSWQEAGLGLVETQY
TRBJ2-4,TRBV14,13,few,ASSHSGLRKNIQY
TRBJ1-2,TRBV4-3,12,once,ASSQSQENNGYT
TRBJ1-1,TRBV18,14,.,ASSPSRDRVGTEAF
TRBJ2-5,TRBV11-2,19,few,ASSFRGPRTSGSHKGETQY